This record concerns one T cell receptor beta chain sequence. Deletions cut 0 bases from V and 2 bases from J, with 9 bases between. Germline V lookup: CDR1 SGDLS, CDR2 YYNGEE. This CDR3 has 14 residues. The repertoire was sequenced with immunoSEQ multiplex PCR; TCRdb's copy has only in-frame clones and lacks some. This table has about 130,000 clones, around nine tenths appearing once. This specimen belongs to a study of blood T cell repertoires in COVID-19. Study context: Specimens from acute and convalescent COVID-19 originated in the United States, Italy and Spain.

The rearrangement joins TRBV9 to TRBJ2-7; D possibly corresponds to TRBD2 (6 bases). The clonotype originates from a man between 60 and 75 years old with active or convalescent COVID-19. The sequencing input was peripheral blood. The CDR3 nucleotides are TGTGCCAGCAGCGTAGTGGCGGGGACCTACGAGCAGTACTTC. Amino acid sequence: CASSVVAGTYEQYF. The whole variable domain, remainder taken from reference TRBV9 and TRBJ2-7, is DSGVTQTPKHLITATGQRVTLRCSPRSGDLSVYWYQQSLDQGLQFLIQYYNGEERAKGNILERFSAQQFPDLHSELNLSSLELGDSALYFCASSVVAGTYEQYFGPGTRLTVT.